This T cell receptor (beta chain) was sequenced in a study of CD8+ T cells in alopecia areata. This clone came up once. Deletions cut 3 bases from V and 1 base from J, with 13 bases between. The germline V gene encodes CDR1 GTSNPN and CDR2 SVGIG (reference sequence). The CDR3 is 15 amino acids. Extraction of RNA preceded its reverse transcription into cDNA, which served as the sequencing template. Assay used: immunoSEQ multiplex PCR; TCRdb lists only in-frame clones, some missing. The repertoire holds about 180,000 clones, with 63% as singletons. The clonotype comes from a human donor with alopecia areata. This chain links TRBV30 with TRBJ2-4; tentative D call: TRBD1 (6 bases). The sample here was CD4+ T cells sorted from blood, taken at week 0. The CDR3 region is CAWSGTSSAKNIQYF. The CDR3 DNA sequence: TGTGCCTGGAGCGGGACAAGCAGCGCCAAAAACATTCAGTACTTC.